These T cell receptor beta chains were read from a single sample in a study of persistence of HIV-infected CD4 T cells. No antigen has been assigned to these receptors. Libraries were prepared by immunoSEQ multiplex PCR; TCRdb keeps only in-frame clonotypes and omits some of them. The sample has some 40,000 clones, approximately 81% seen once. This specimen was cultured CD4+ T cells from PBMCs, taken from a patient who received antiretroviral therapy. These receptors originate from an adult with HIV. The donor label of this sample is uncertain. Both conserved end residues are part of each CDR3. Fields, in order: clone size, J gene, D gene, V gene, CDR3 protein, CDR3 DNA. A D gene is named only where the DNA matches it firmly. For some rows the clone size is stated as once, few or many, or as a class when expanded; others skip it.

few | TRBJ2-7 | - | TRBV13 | CASSLGQFSYEQYF | TGTGCCAGCAGCCTAGGACAATTCTCCTACGAGCAGTACTTC
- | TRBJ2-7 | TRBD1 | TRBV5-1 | CASSWTGEGEQYF | TGCGCCAGCAGCTGGACAGGGGAAGGCGAGCAGTACTTC
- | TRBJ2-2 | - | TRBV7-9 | CASSPLTGSGELFF | TGTGCCAGCAGCCCTTTAACAGGATCCGGGGAGCTGTTTTTT
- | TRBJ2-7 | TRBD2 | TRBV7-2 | CASSFPVGGDPYEQYF | TGTGCCAGCAGCTTCCCCGTGGGGGGGGACCCCTACGAGCAGTACTTC
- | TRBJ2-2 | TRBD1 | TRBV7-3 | CASSLRGTGGTGELFF | TGTGCCAGCAGCTTAAGGGGGACAGGGGGCACCGGGGAGCTGTTTTTT
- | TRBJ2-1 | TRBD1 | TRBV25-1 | CASRPDRGNYNEQFF | TGTGCCAGCAGACCTGACAGGGGAAACTACAATGAGCAGTTCTTC
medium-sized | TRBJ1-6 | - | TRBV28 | CASLFAGTGYNSPLHF | TGTGCCAGCCTTTTTGCCGGGACGGGCTATAATTCACCCCTCCACTTT
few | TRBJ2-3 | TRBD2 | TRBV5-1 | CASSSARRLAGGSDTQYF | TGCGCCAGCAGCTCGGCCAGGCGACTAGCGGGGGGTTCAGATACGCAGTATTTT
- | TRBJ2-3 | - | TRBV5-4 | CASSLDPGTSTDTQYF | TGTGCCAGCAGCTTGGATCCGGGAACTAGCACAGATACGCAGTATTTT
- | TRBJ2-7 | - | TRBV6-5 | CASSLGDARSYEQYF | TGTGCCAGCAGTTTAGGCGACGCGAGATCCTACGAGCAGTACTTC
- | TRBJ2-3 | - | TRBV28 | CASSRRRTDNTDTQYF | TGTGCCAGCAGCCGGCGGAGGACAGACAACACAGATACGCAGTATTTT